The sample holds one count of the clone carrying this TCR beta chain. Its antigen remains unidentified. The data are from a study of blood T cells in healthy people across ages. With a J-beta primer mix and a sample-barcoded 5' primer, a second PCR ran about 6 to 11 cycles. TCRdb analysed the 5' RACE reads with MiXCR anew, one entry per CDR3 protein. The sample lists 650,000 to 1,000,000 distinct CDR3 sequences; approximately 35% were seen once. Healthy individuals of Caucasian origin from Russia, aged about 6 to 95, served as donors. Per-sample PBMC isolation yielded at least 6.5 million cells. Total RNA amounts of at least 5.5 micrograms were extracted per sample. The J segment lost 11 bases and the V segment lost 6 bases, leaving 15 bases of the junction unmatched. The CDR3 has 14 amino acids. Study-wide results and limits: Lack of knowledge of donor CMV status possibly confounded expanded clonotype changes.

The genes are TRBV12-3 or TRBV12-4 and TRBJ2-5; 7 bases are a match to TRBD1. Sequencing was done on a sample of blood. The receptor was derived from a man between 18 and 29 years old in good health. The chain's CDR3 is CASRPGQRYNEQYF. As DNA, the CDR3 is TGTGCCAGCAGACCGGGACAGAGATACAATGAGCAGTACTTC.